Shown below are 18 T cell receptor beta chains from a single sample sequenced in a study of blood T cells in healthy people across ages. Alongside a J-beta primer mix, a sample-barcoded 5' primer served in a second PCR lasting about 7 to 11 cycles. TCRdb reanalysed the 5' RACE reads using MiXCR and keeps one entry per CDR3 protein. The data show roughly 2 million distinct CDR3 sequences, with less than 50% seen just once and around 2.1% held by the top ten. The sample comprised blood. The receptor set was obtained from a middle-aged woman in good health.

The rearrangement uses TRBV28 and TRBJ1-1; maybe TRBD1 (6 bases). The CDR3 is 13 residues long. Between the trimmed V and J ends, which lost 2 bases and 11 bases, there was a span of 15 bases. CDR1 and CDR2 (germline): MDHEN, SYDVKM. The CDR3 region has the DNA TGTGCCAGCAGTTTAGGGGGCCAGCCCCTCGCTTTCTTT. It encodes CASSLGGQPLAFF.

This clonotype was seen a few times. CDR3 sequence: CASSKGFQETQYF. The CDR3 region has the DNA TGTGCCAGCAGCAAAGGGTTCCAAGAGACCCAGTACTTC. The gene calls are TRBV12-3 or TRBV12-4 and TRBJ2-5, with no clear D. This CDR3 has 13 residues. Trimming took off 6 bases at V and 1 base at J, with 9 bases between the two ends.

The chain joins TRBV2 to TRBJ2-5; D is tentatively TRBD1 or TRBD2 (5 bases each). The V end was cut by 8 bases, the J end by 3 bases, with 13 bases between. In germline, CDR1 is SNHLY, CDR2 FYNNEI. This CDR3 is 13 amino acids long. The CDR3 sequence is CASEKLGEETQYF. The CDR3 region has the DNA TGTGCCAGCGAAAAACTAGGGGAAGAGACCCAGTACTTC.

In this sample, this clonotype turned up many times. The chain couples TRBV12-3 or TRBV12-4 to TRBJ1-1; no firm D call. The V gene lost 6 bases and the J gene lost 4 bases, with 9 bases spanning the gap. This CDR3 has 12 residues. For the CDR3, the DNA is TGTGCCAGCAGCTTAAGCGGCACTGAAGCTTTCTTT. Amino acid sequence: CASSLSGTEAFF.

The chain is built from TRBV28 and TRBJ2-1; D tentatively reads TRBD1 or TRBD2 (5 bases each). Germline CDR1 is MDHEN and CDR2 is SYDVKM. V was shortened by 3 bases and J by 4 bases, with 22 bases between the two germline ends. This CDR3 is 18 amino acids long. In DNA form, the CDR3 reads TGTGCCAGCAGTTTCCTCCAACCCGGGACGGCTACATACAATGAGCAGTTCTTC. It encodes CASSFLQPGTATYNEQFF.

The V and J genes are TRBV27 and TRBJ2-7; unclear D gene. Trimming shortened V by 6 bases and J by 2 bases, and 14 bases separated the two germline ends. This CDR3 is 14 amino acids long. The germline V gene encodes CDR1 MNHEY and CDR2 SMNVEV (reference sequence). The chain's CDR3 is CASRPIARTYEQYF. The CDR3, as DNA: TGTGCCAGCAGACCAATTGCCAGGACCTACGAGCAGTACTTC.

The CDR3 region has the DNA TGTGCCAGCAGCTTAGGGGGTCTAGCGGGGCCGTCAGATACGCAGTATTTT. It encodes CASSLGGLAGPSDTQYF. The V and J genes are TRBV7-6 and TRBJ2-3, with TRBD2 matching over 9 bases. Germline-derived CDR1 and CDR2 are SGHVS and FNYEAQ. V lost 1 base to trimming and J lost 4 bases; unmatched junction nucleotides: 9. CDR3 size: 17 residues.

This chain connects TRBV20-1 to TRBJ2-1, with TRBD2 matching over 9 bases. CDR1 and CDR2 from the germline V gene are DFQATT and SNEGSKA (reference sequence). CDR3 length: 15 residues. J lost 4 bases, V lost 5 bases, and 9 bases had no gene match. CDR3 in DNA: TGCAGTGCTCCATCACCCGGACTAGCGTACAATGAGCAGTTCTTC. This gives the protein CSAPSPGLAYNEQFF.

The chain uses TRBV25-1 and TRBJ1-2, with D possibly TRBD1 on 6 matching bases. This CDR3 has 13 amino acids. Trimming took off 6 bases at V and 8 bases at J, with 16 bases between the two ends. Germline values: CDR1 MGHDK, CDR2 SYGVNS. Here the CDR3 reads CASRDTGFEGYTF. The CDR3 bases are TGTGCCAGCAGGGACACAGGGTTTGAGGGCTACACCTTC.

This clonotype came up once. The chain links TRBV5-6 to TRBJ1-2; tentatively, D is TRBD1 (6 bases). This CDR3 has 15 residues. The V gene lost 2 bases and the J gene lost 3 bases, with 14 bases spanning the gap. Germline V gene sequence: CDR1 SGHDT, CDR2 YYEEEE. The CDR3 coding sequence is TGTGCCAGCAGCTTAGCGACAGGCCCTGACTATGGCTACACCTTC. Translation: CASSLATGPDYGYTF.

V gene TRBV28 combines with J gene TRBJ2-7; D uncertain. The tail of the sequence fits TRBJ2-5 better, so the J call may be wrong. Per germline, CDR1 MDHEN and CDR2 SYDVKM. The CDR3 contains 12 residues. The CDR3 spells CASSLIKGTQYF. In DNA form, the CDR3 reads TGTGCCAGCAGTTTAATTAAGGGGACCCAGTACTTC.

The CDR3 DNA reads as TGTGCCAGCAGACCGGGACAGAACACAGATACGCAGTATTTT. Residues: CASRPGQNTDTQYF. The chain couples TRBV6-6 to TRBJ2-3; the match to TRBD1 covers 7 bases. Germline values: CDR1 MNHNY, CDR2 SVGAGI (reference sequence). Losses at the gene ends were 6 bases for V and 2 bases for J; bases not matched to a gene: 5. This CDR3 is built from 14 residues.

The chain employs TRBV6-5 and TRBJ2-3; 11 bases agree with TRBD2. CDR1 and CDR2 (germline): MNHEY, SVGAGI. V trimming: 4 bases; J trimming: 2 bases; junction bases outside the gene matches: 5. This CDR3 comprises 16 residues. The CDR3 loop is CASSSRLAGITDTQYF. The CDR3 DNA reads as TGTGCCAGCAGTTCCCGACTAGCGGGGATCACAGATACGCAGTATTTT.

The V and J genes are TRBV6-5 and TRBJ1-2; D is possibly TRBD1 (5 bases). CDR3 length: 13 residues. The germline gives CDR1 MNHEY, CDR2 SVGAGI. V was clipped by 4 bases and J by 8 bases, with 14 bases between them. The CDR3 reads CASSLGFQGGYTF. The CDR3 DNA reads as TGTGCCAGCAGTTTAGGGTTCCAGGGAGGCTACACCTTC.

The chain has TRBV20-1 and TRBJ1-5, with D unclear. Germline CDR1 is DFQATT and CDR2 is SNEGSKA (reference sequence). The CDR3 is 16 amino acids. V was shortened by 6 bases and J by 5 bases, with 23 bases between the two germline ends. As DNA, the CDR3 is TGCAGTGCCAGTGTTAGGGTCTGGGGATCGGATCAGCCCCAGCATTTT. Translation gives CSASVRVWGSDQPQHF.

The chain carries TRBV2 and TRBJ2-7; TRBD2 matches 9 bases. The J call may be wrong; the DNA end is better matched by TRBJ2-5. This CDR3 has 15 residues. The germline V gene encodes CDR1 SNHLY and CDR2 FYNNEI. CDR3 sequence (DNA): TGTGCCAGCAGACCCACTAGCGGGTTACGGGAGACCCAGTACTTC. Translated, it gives CASRPTSGLRETQYF.

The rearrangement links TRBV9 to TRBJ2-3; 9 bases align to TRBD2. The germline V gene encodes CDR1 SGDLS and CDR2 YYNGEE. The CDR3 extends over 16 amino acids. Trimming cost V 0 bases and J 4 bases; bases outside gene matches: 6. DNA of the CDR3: TGTGCCAGCAGCGTAGAGGGTAGCGGGGGCTCAGATACGCAGTATTTT. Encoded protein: CASSVEGSGGSDTQYF.

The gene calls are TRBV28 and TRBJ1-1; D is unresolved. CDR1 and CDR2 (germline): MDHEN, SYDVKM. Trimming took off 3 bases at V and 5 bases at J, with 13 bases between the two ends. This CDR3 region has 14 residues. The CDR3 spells CASSFPPDRTEAFF. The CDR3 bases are TGTGCCAGCAGTTTTCCTCCGGATAGGACTGAAGCTTTCTTT.